The T cell receptor beta chain under discussion was sequenced for a study of spatial heterogeneity in lung cancer (dated by TCRdb to between 2018 and 2020). For the study in its entirety: Beta-chain transcripts were consistently detected in greater numbers than alpha-chain transcripts, which likely reflects a higher abundance of beta-chain transcripts. In the raw uncorrected reads, each unique combination of TCR and UMI appeared on average more than ten times. In non-small cell lung cancer, the study made a quantitative comparison of TCR alpha and beta repertoires among multiple tumor regions, matched nontumor lung and blood. TCR repertoire features were related to nonsynonymous mutation counts determined by whole-exome sequencing of tumor tissue. At surgery, both alpha and beta chains were TCR-sequenced in over 200 tumor regions, roughly 64 matched nontumor lung samples and 56 PBMC samples. General findings and caveats noted by the study authors: Additional single-cell paired TCR alpha and beta sequencing was considered necessary to confirm, at a functional level, the hypothesis that regional TCRs recognize regional mutations.

This clonotype was seen ten or more times. Its target antigen remains unknown. Base-call qualities are not available, and no considerably larger clone is one nucleotide away. Library generation was performed with 5' RACE. TCRdb names NextSeq 500 as the instrument used. The TCR library protocol attached a unique molecular identifier to each TCR cDNA molecule to allow correction of PCR and sequencing errors. The paper's data handling went like this. TCR identification, UMI-based error correction and CDR3 extraction were performed with Decombinator tools. TCRs above a frequency of 2 per 1,000, corresponding to the top 1% of the tumor frequency distribution, were defined as expanded. Renyi diversity was computed with the R vegan package after each repertoire had been subsampled 100 times to 5,000 TCRs. To build CDR3 similarity networks, amino acid triplet string-kernel similarity was used, and CDR3s were connected when their pairwise similarity was above 0.82. TCRdb handled the public reads itself, with Q25 trimming in fastp and clone calling in MiXCR, and kept productive beta chains. Identical CDR3 protein sequences are pooled into one entry, listed with their most common genes and DNA. In this record, the V and J calls reflect TCRdb's handling and not the investigators' own analysis. This sample lists thousands of distinct CDR3 sequences; over 20% were detected once. About 23% of the sample lies in the top ten.

This sample's time point label indicates: sample taken at primary tumor resection. Whole RNA extracted from tumor and nontumor lung tissue, or from cryopreserved PBMC samples, was used for TCR sequencing without cell sorting. Samples were obtained from about 75 patients with early-stage, untreated non-small cell lung cancer from the lung TRACERx cohort. Patients were selected for TCR sequencing only if sufficient RNA was available from at least two tumor regions. Tumor and adjacent nontumor lung specimens were reviewed by a lung pathologist before selection. Per the germline V gene, MDHEN is the CDR1 and SYDVKM is the CDR2. There are 19 amino acids in the CDR3, from cysteine to phenylalanine inclusive. Just the 57-base CDR3 DNA is kept, in frame starting at base 1. The germline ends are 23 bases apart after V is trimmed by 3 bases and J by 2 bases.

The sample was normal lung tissue next to the tumor, taken at surgery. This sequence was found in a female donor with early-stage non-small cell lung cancer. The chain is assembled from TRBV28 and TRBJ2-1; 6 matching bases give a weak D call of TRBD1. This receptor has the CDR3 CASSFKRSQLAGAYNEQFF. The DNA sequence is as follows: TGTGCCAGCAGTTTTAAGCGGTCGCAACTGGCAGGGGCCTACAATGAGCAGTTCTTC.